This TCR beta chain was retrieved from a study of regulatory T cells in long-lasting Graves disease. The time point was: newly diagnosed GD, antithyroid drugs for less than 3 months. Generation of the TCR library employed RNA extracted from PBMCs. The patients were drawn from one endocrinology department in Xi'an, China. The study's findings and limits: Among persistent patients, a larger number of public clonotypes were shared (about 2,700) than among newly diagnosed patients (about 970).

This CDR3 has 16 residues. Germline V gives CDR1 SGHNT, CDR2 YENEEA. Assembly of TCR beta libraries relied on iRepertoire HTBI primers together with Arm-PCR of CDR3 regions. TCRdb re-derived calls from the multiplex PCR reads in MiXCR, one entry per CDR3 protein. The repertoire consists of 680,000 or so distinct CDR3 sequences, with roughly 15% occurring once and the leading ten covering 15% to 20%. Comment on this clonotype: Its antigen is unidentified. Sequence at one end of the junction differs from germline and may be a read error.

These sequences were also reported in another study, on T cells in Graves' hyperthyroidism and ophthalmopathy. That study reports: These patients, aged 18 to 65, had recently diagnosed hyperthyroidism lasting under 2 months. First-round RT-PCR with HTBI primers amplified the TCR CDR3 region.

The sequenced sample was peripheral blood mononuclear cells (PBMCs), obtained at new diagnosis, from a patient treated with antithyroid drugs. This sequence originates from a woman in her 30s with Graves disease. The rearrangement uses TRBV11-3 and TRBJ1-6; TRBD1 might be the D (6 bases). The DNA for the CDR3 is TGCGCCAGCAGCCAAGATAGAGGGGGGTATAATTCACCCCTCCACTTT. As protein: CASSQDRGGYNSPLHF.